A selection of T cell receptor beta chains follows, all from one sample in a study of shared clonotypes between healthy human individuals. TCRdb's copy holds only in-frame clones and misses some; the assay was immunoSEQ multiplex PCR. Found here are roughly 2.2 million clones, roughly 90% of them singletons; the top ten hold around 0.4%. The sample taken for sequencing was naive CD4+ T cells from PBMCs. These receptors all stem from a man aged 18 to 30 in good health. Some clones in this sample may be carry-over from other donors' samples. CDR3s include the opening cysteine and the closing phenylalanine or tryptophan. A D gene is named only where the DNA matches it firmly. Only part of the rows carry a size: once, few, many, or a class if the clone is expanded.

CDR3 length	D gene	V gene	clone size	J gene	CDR3 DNA	CDR3 protein
15	TRBD1	TRBV28	.	TRBJ2-7	TGTGCCAGCAGTTCCCCAGGGGGTATCACCTACGAGCAGTACTTC	CASSSPGGITYEQYF
15	TRBD2	TRBV14	.	TRBJ2-1	TGTGCCAGCGGAGACCGGGGTAGCGGGGGCAATGAGCAGTTCTTC	CASGDRGSGGNEQFF
15	TRBD1	TRBV30	.	TRBJ1-3	TGTGCCTGGAGTGGGGACAGGGCTTCTGGAAACACCATATATTTT	CAWSGDRASGNTIYF
16	.	TRBV7-8	.	TRBJ1-5	TGTGCCAGCAGCTTACCAGGGTTTAGAAGCAATCAGCCCCAGCATTTT	CASSLPGFRSNQPQHF
17	.	TRBV6-1	.	TRBJ1-4	TGTGCCAGCAGTGAAGTCCTGCGGACCCTGGTAGGGCCGAGACTGTTTTTT	CASSEVLRTLVGPRLFF
14	.	TRBV11-2	.	TRBJ2-1	TGTGCCAGCAGCTTAACAATCCGTAACAATGAGCAGTTCTTC	CASSLTIRNNEQFF
15	.	TRBV4-3	once	TRBJ1-2	TGCGCCAGCAGCCAAGGCACGGAGGTATCCTATGGCTACACCTTC	CASSQGTEVSYGYTF
16	TRBD1	TRBV6-4	.	TRBJ2-2	TGTGCCAGCAGACCCCAGGGGGCGAAGGGCACCGGGGAGCTGTTTTTT	CASRPQGAKGTGELFF
16	TRBD2	TRBV28	.	TRBJ2-2	TGTGCCAGCAGTCTAGCGGGAGCTTTACGGAACGGGGAGCTGTTTTTT	CASSLAGALRNGELFF
13	TRBD1	TRBV2	.	TRBJ2-7	TGTGCCAGCAGTGACCGGACAGGGTACGAGCAGTACTTC	CASSDRTGYEQYF
14	.	TRBV4-3	.	TRBJ2-3	TGCGCCAGCAGCCGTAGTATCCGCACAGATACGCAGTATTTT	CASSRSIRTDTQYF
17	.	TRBV5-4	.	TRBJ2-1	TGTGCCAGCAGCTTGGCCGGGGCGGCGTCGGCGATCAATGAGCAGTTCTTC	CASSLAGAASAINEQFF
13	.	TRBV2	.	TRBJ2-7	TGTGCCAGCAGCATCAACGCGGGGTGGCCGCAGTACTTC	CASSINAGWPQYF
16	.	TRBV28	.	TRBJ1-3	TGTGCCAGCAGTTTCAATCGGGTGCCCGGGGGAAACACCATATATTTT	CASSFNRVPGGNTIYF
17	TRBD1	TRBV7-2	.	TRBJ2-5	TGTGCCAGCAGCTTACATTCATGGACAGGGGAAGGGGAGACCCAGTACTTC	CASSLHSWTGEGETQYF
15	TRBD1	TRBV28	.	TRBJ1-4	TGTGCCAGCAGTATCAGAGGGGGCGGCTCTGAAAAACTGTTTTTT	CASSIRGGGSEKLFF
16	.	TRBV11-2	.	TRBJ2-3	TGTGCCAGCAGCTACACAGGGCGTTCTAGCACAGATACGCAGTATTTT	CASSYTGRSSTDTQYF
13	.	TRBV18	.	TRBJ1-1	TGTGCCAGCTCACAAATAATGAACACTGAAGCTTTCTTT	CASSQIMNTEAFF
14	TRBD1	TRBV15	few	TRBJ2-7	TGTGCCACCAGCAGAGAACAGGGGGCCTACGAGCAGTACTTC	CATSREQGAYEQYF
15	TRBD2	TRBV18	.	TRBJ2-5	TGTGCCAGCTCACCACCGAGTAGCGGGATAGTGACCCAGTACTTC	CASSPPSSGIVTQYF
15	.	TRBV19	.	TRBJ2-3	TGTGCCAGTAGATCACAAGCGGCTAGCACAGATACGCAGTATTTT	CASRSQAASTDTQYF
14	.	TRBV7-9	few	TRBJ1-1	TGTGCCAGCAGCTTAAGGGTATTGAACACTGAAGCTTTCTTT	CASSLRVLNTEAFF
12	TRBD1	TRBV28	.	TRBJ2-7	TGTGCCAGCAGCAGGGACAGTTCGGCGCAGTACTTC	CASSRDSSAQYF
14	.	TRBV7-2	.	TRBJ1-6	TGTGCCAGCAGCTCCCTCGGAATTCTGTCACCCCTCCACTTT	CASSSLGILSPLHF
15	.	TRBV19	once	TRBJ2-1	TGTGCCAGTAGTCTAGGGACCTCTCTTAGGGATGAGCAGTTCTTC	CASSLGTSLRDEQFF
15	.	TRBV4-3	.	TRBJ2-7	TGCGCCAGCAGCCTCGCCGGGGCCAGCTCCTACGAGCAGTACTTC	CASSLAGASSYEQYF
12	.	TRBV28	.	TRBJ2-3	TGTGCCAGCGGTAGGGGCACAGATACGCAGTATTTT	CASGRGTDTQYF
15	.	TRBV27	.	TRBJ2-5	TGTGCCAGCAGCCTAAGCCGGTCGGCCCCGGGGACCCAGTACTTC	CASSLSRSAPGTQYF
16	.	TRBV28	.	TRBJ1-3	TGTGCCAGCAGTTTATCGGGGAAAAGTTTCGGAAACACCATATATTTT	CASSLSGKSFGNTIYF
15	.	TRBV19	.	TRBJ2-5	TGTGCCAGTAGTATAGCCATGACCGGGAGAGAGACCCAGTACTTC	CASSIAMTGRETQYF
13	.	TRBV10-1	.	TRBJ2-1	TGCGCCAGCAGTGAGTCGTCTGGGAATGAGCAGTTCTTC	CASSESSGNEQFF
15	.	TRBV5-1	.	TRBJ2-5	TGCGCCAGCAGCTTGGCTCCACAGGGTCAAGAGACCCAGTACTTC	CASSLAPQGQETQYF
17	.	TRBV14	.	TRBJ2-1	TGTGCCAGCAGCCCTAGAGGGGGGGGCTGGGCCTACAATGAGCAGTTCTTC	CASSPRGGGWAYNEQFF
15	.	TRBV28	.	TRBJ2-7	TGTGCCAGCAGTCTCCCAGGCAGGCTCACCGACGAGCAGTACTTC	CASSLPGRLTDEQYF
16	TRBD1	TRBV5-3	.	TRBJ1-5	TGTGCCAGAAGCTGGAATGACAGGGCGAGCAATCAGCCCCAGCATTTT	CARSWNDRASNQPQHF
14	.	TRBV7-9	once	TRBJ2-3	TGTGCCAGCAGCTTAGTTCGGAGCACAGATACGCAGTATTTT	CASSLVRSTDTQYF
15	TRBD2	TRBV27	.	TRBJ2-2	TGTGCCAGCAGTTTATTGGGGAGGGACACCGGGGAGCTGTTTTTT	CASSLLGRDTGELFF
13	.	TRBV2	.	TRBJ1-1	TGTGCCAGCAGTGAACAGGGAGGGGCTGAAGCTTTCTTT	CASSEQGGAEAFF
14	.	TRBV7-9	.	TRBJ2-3	TGTGCCAGCAGCTTAGATCCCTACACAGATACGCAGTATTTT	CASSLDPYTDTQYF